This T cell receptor beta chain derives from a study of blood T cell repertoires in COVID-19. Study summary: In each case, the material was cDNA or gDNA derived from T cells, B-cell-depleted T cells, or PBMCs.

Methods used by the authors: The authors estimated nucleated cell counts from reference gene primer amplification. The table came from immunoSEQ multiplex PCR; TCRdb's copy has only in-frame clones and leaves some out. That table supplies the V and J calls and clone size; D and trimming were determined from the DNA. This sample carries around 250,000 clones, roughly 89% of them seen once, and the ten largest clones take approximately 2%. The sequenced sample consisted of peripheral blood. The receptor was derived from a man younger than 40 who had recovered from COVID-19.

The CDR3 bases are TGTGCCAGCAGGTCAGGGAGCAATCAGCCCCAGCATTTT. This gives the protein CASRSGSNQPQHF. The rearrangement joins TRBV7-9 to TRBJ1-5; D possibly corresponds to TRBD1 (5 bases). The V and J ends lost 6 bases and 1 base respectively, with 7 bases between them. This CDR3 has 13 amino acids. Per the germline V gene, CDR1 is SEHNR and CDR2 is FQNEAQ (reference sequence).